Listed here is a single TCR beta chain. Its antigen remains unknown. The sample comes from a study of T-cell reconstitution after alpha-beta-depleted transplantation in children. General study results and limits: The origin of high day-60 TCRbeta diversity in some patients lay in surviving recipient T cells and thymic progenitors. T cells produced anew were the main source of T-cell counts and diversity one year after transplant.

Preparation of the TCRbeta library was carried out with unique molecular identifiers. One entry per CDR3 protein, called by TCRdb with MiXCR from the PCR reads. This table holds approximately 82,000 distinct CDR3 sequences, 15% to 20% found once. CDR1 and CDR2 (germline): SGHVS, FNYEAQ. The CDR3 has 14 amino acids. Trimming took 1 base from V and 7 from J, leaving 11 bases between them. The chain combines TRBV7-6 with TRBJ2-1, with D tentatively TRBD2 (6 bases). The receptor's source is a male patient aged 2-9 years who had a stem cell transplant for acute lymphoblastic leukemia, so the T cells may come from the graft donor. This specimen consisted of PBMCs, mostly from graft donor cells, obtained 360 days after TCRalphabeta/CD19-depleted stem cell transplant. Here the CDR3 reads CASSLVYRGNEQFF. The DNA for the CDR3 is TGTGCCAGCAGCTTAGTTTACCGGGGGAATGAGCAGTTCTTC.